This section outlines one T cell receptor (beta chain) sequence together with its context. No antigen is known for it. CDR1 is KGHSH and CDR2 is LQKENI in the germline V gene. The V segment lost 6 bases and the J segment 7 bases; nucleotides outside the gene matches: 6. The CDR3 has 12 residues. The PCR was carried out with 60 Vbeta primers and 13 Jbeta primers. The table came from immunoSEQ multiplex PCR; TCRdb's copy has only in-frame clones and leaves some out. Here the sample spans 120,000 or so clones, 80% to 85% being singletons. This specimen comes from a study of cytomegalovirus exposure and HLA in healthy donors. Points from the study as a whole: For TCR beta chains, V- and J-gene trimming was later linked to a missense DCLRE1C variant. Across HLA loci, a later analysis found differing TCR association rates, with DRB1 most and HLA-C fewest.

Sequenced material: PBMCs. V usage is TRBV18 and J usage is TRBJ2-7; 7 bases map to TRBD1. The clonotype originates from a man aged 25-40 years in good health and CMV-seronegative. DNA for the CDR3: TGTGCCAGCTCGTCAGACAGGGAGGAGCAGTACTTC. It yields the protein CASSSDREEQYF.